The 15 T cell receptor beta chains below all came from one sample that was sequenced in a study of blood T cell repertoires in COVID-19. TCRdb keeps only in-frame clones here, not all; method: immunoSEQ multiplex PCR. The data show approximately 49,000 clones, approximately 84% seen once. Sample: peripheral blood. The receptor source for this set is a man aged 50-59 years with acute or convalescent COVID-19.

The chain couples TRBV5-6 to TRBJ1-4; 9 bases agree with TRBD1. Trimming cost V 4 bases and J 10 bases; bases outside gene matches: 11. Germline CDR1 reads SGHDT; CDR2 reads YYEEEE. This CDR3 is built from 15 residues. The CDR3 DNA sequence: TGTGCCAGCAGCCCAACAGGGGGCCGAGAGGGAAAACTGTTTTTT. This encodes CASSPTGGREGKLFF.

DNA for the CDR3: TGTGCCAGCAGTTACTCGTGGGGACAGACAGGAAACACCATATATTTT. Its translation is CASSYSWGQTGNTIYF. The rearrangement uses TRBV6-5 and TRBJ1-3; TRBD1 agrees at 7 bases. CDR3 length: 16 residues. Trimming took 0 bases from V and 4 from J; bases not matched to a gene: 6. Germline CDR1 MNHEY, CDR2 SVGAGI.

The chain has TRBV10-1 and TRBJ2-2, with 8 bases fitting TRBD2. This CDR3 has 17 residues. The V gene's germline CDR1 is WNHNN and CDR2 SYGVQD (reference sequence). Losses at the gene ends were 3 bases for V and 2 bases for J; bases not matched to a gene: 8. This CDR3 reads CASSDRTAGANTGELFF. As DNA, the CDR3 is TGCGCCAGCAGTGATCGGACAGCGGGGGCCAACACCGGGGAGCTGTTTTTT.

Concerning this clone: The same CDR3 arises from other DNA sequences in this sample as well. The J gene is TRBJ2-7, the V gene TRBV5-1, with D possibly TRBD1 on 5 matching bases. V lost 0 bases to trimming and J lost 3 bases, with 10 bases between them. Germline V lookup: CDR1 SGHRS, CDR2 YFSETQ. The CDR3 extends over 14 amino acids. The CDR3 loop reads CASSLGQDNYEQYF. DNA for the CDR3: TGCGCCAGCAGCTTGGGGCAGGACAACTACGAGCAGTACTTC.

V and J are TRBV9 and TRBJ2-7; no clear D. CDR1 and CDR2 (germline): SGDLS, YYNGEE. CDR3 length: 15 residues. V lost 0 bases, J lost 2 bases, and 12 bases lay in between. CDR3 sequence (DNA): TGTGCCAGCAGCGTAGCTCCTACTCATACCTACGAGCAGTACTTC. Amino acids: CASSVAPTHTYEQYF.

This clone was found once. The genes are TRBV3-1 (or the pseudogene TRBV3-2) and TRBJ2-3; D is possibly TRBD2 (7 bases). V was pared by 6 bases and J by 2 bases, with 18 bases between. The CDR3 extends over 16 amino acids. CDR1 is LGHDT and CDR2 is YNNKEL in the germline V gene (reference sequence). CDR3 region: CASRQGRARFTDTQYF. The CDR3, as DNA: TGTGCCAGCAGGCAGGGGAGGGCCCGCTTCACAGATACGCAGTATTTT.

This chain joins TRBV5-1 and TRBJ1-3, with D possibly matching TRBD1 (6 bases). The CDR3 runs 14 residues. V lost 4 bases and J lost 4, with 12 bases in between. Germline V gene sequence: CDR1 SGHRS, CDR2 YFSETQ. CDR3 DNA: TGCGCCAGCAGCGGGGGACAATCCGGAAACACCATATATTTT. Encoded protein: CASSGGQSGNTIYF.

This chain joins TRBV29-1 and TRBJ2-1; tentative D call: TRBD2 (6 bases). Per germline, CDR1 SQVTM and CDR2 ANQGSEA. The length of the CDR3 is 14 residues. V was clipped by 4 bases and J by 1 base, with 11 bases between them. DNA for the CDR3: TGCAGCGTTGGGGTGGGAGGTTCCTACAATGAGCAGTTCTTC. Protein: CSVGVGGSYNEQFF.

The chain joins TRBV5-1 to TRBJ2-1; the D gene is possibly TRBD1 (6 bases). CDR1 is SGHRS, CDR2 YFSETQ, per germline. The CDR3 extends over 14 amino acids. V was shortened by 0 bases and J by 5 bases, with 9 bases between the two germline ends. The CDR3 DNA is TGCGCCAGCAGCTTGGACAGGGCCGACAATGAGCAGTTCTTC. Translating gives CASSLDRADNEQFF.

CDR3 sequence (DNA): TGTGCCACCAGCAGGACGAGGGGCACAGATACGCAGTATTTT. Protein: CATSRTRGTDTQYF. V usage is TRBV15 and J usage is TRBJ2-3; D perhaps matches TRBD2 (5 bases). CDR1 is LNHNV, CDR2 YYDKDF, per germline (reference sequence). This CDR3 has 14 residues. Trimming took off 3 bases at V and 1 base at J, with 8 bases between the two ends.

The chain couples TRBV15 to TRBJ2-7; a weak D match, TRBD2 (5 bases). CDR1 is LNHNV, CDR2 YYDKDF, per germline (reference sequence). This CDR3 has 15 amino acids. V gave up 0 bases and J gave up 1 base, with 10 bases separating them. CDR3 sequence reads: CATSRDRLASYEQYF. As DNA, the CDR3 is TGTGCCACCAGCAGAGATCGGCTAGCTTCCTACGAGCAGTACTTC.

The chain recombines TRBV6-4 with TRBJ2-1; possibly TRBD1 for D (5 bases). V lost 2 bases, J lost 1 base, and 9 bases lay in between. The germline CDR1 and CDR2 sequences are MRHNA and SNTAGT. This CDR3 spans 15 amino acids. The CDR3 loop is CASSDGAGSYNEQFF. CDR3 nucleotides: TGTGCCAGCAGTGACGGGGCAGGTTCCTACAATGAGCAGTTCTTC.

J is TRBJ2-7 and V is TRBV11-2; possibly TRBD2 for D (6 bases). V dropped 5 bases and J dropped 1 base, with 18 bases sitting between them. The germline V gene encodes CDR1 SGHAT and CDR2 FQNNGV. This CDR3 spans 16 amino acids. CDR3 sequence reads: CASSPISYGGSYEQYF. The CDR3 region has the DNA TGTGCCAGCAGCCCTATCTCCTACGGGGGTTCCTACGAGCAGTACTTC.

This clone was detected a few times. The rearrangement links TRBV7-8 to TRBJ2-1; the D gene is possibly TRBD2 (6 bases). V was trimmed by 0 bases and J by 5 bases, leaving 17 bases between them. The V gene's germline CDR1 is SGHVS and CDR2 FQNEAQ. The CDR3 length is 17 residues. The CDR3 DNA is TGTGCCAGCAGCTTAGCGTGGGGTGGGGGGTATAACAATGAGCAGTTCTTC. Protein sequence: CASSLAWGGGYNNEQFF. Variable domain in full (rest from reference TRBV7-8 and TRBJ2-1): GAGVSQSPRYKVAKRGQDVALRCDPISGHVSLFWYQQALGQGPEFLTYFQNEAQLDKSGLPSDRFFAERPEGSVSTLKIQRTQQEDSAVYLCASSLAWGGGYNNEQFFGPGTRLTVL.

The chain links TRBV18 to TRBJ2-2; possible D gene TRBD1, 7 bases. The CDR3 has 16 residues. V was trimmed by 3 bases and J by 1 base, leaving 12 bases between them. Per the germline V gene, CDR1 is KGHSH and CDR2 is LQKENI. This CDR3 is CASSPQGGQNTGELFF. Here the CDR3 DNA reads TGTGCCAGCTCACCCCAGGGGGGCCAGAACACCGGGGAGCTGTTTTTT.